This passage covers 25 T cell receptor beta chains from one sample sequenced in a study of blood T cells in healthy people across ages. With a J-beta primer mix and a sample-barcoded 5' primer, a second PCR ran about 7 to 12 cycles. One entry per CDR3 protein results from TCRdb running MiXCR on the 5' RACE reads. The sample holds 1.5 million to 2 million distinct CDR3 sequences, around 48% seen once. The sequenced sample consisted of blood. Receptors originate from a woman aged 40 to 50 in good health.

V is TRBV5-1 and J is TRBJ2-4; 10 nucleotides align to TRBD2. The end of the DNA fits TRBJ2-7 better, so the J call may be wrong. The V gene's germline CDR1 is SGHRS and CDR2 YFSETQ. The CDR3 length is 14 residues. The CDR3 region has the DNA TGCGCCAGCAGCTTTAGCGGGGGGCACTACGAGCAGTACTTC. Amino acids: CASSFSGGHYEQYF.

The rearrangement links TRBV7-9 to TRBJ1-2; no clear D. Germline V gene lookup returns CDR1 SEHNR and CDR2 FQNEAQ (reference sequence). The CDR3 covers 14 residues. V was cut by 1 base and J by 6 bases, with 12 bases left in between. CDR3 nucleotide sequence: TGTGCCAGCAGCTTAGGTCCAGAGCGAAATGGCTACACCTTC. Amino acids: CASSLGPERNGYTF.

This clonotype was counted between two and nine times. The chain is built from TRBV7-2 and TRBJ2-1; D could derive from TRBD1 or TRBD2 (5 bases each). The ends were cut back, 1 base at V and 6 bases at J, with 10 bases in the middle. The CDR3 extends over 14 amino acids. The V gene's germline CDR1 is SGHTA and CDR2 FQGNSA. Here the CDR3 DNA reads TGTGCCAGCAGCTTAGTTGACGGGGCCAATGAGCAGTTCTTC. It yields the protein CASSLVDGANEQFF.

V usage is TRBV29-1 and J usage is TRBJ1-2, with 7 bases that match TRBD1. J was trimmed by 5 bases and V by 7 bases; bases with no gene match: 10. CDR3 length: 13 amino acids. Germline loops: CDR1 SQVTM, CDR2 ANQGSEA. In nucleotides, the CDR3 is TGCAGCGCTCCCCGGGACAGCCTATATGGCTACACCTTC. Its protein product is CSAPRDSLYGYTF.

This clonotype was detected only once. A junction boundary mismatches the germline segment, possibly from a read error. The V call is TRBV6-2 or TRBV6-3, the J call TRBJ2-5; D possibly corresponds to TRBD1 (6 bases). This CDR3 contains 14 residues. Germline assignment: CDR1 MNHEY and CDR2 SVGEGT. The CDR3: CVSSYSGQSETQYF. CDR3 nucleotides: TGTGTCAGCAGTTACTCAGGACAGTCAGAGACCCAGTACTTC.

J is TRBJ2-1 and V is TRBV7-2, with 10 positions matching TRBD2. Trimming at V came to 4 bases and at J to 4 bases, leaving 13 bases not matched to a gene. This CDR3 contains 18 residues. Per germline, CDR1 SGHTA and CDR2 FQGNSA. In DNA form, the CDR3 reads TGTGCCAGCAGCTCCGATACTAGCGGGGTGGTTATTTACAATGAGCAGTTCTTC. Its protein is CASSSDTSGVVIYNEQFF. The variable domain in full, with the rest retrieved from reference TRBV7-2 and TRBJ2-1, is GAGVSQSPSNKVTEKGKDVELRCDPISGHTALYWYRQSLGQGLEFLIYFQGNSAPDKSGLPSDRFSAERTGGSVSTLTIQRTQQEDSAVYLCASSSDTSGVVIYNEQFFGPGTRLTVL.

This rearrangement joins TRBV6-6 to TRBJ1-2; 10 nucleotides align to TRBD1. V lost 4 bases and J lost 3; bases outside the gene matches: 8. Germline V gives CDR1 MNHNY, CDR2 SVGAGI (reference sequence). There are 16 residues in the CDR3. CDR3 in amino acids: CASSSTTGTGDYGYTF. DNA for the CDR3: TGTGCCAGCAGTTCCACAACCGGGACAGGGGACTATGGCTACACCTTC.

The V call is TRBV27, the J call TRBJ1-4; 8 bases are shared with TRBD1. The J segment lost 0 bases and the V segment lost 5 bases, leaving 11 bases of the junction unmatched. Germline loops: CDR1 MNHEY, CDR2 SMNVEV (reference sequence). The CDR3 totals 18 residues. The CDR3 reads CASSHYPDRESTNEKLFF. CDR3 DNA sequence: TGTGCCAGCAGTCACTACCCGGACAGGGAATCAACTAATGAAAAACTGTTTTTT.

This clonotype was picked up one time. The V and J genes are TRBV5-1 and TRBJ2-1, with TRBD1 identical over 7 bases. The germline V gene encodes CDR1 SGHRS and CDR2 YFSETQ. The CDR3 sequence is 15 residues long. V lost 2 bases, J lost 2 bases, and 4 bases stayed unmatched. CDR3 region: CASSLTDRTYNEQFF. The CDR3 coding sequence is TGCGCCAGCAGCTTAACGGACAGGACCTACAATGAGCAGTTCTTC.

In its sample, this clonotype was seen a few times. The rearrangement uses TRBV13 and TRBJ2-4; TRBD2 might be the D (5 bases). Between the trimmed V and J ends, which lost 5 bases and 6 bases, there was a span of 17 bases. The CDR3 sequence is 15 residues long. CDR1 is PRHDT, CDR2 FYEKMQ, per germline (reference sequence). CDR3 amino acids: CASSGSTFGINIQYF. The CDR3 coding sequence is TGTGCCAGCAGCGGCTCAACCTTCGGGATAAACATTCAGTACTTC.

The CDR3 loop is CASSTQRTGGGSDNGYTF. The CDR3 DNA reads TGTGCCAGCAGCACCCAAAGGACAGGGGGCGGTTCCGATAATGGCTACACCTTC. The chain joins TRBV7-2 to TRBJ1-2; 11 bases map to TRBD1. The CDR3 runs 18 residues. The V segment lost 5 bases and the J segment 6 bases; nucleotides outside the gene matches: 17. In germline, CDR1 is SGHTA, CDR2 FQGNSA.

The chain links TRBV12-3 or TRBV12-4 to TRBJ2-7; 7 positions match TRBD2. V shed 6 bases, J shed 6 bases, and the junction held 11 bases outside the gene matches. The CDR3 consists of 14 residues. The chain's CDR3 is CASSWGGSRGEQYF. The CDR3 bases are TGTGCCAGCAGCTGGGGGGGTAGTCGAGGCGAGCAGTACTTC.

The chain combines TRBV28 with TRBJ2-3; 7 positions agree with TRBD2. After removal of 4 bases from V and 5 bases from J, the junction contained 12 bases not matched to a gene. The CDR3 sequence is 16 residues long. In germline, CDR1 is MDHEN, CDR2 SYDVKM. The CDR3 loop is CASSSPTSMPVDTQYF. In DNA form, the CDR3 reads TGTGCCAGCAGTTCCCCGACTAGCATGCCGGTAGATACGCAGTATTTT.

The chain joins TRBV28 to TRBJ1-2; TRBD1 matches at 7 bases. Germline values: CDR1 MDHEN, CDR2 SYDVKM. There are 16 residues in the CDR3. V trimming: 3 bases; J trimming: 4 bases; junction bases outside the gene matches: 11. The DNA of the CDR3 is TGTGCCAGCAGTTTCGATACAGGGGATGCCACCTATGGCTACACCTTC. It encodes CASSFDTGDATYGYTF.

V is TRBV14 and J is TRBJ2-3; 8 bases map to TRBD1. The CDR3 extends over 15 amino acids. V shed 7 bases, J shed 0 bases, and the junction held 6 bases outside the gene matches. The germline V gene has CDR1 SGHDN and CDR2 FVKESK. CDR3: CASKGQGLSTDTQYF. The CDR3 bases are TGTGCCAGCAAAGGACAGGGCCTCAGCACAGATACGCAGTATTTT.

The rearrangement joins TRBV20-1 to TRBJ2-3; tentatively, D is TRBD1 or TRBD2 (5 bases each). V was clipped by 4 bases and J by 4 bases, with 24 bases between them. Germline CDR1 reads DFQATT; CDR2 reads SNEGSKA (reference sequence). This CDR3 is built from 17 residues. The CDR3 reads CSANSLRGQKVPDTQYF. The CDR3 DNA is TGCAGTGCTAATTCCCTTCGGGGCCAAAAAGTCCCAGATACGCAGTATTTT.

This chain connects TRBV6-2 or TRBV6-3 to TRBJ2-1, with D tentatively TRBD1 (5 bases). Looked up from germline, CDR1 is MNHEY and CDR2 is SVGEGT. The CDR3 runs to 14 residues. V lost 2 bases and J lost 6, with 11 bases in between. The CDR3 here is CASSYLQGPNEQFF. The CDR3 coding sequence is TGTGCCAGCAGTTACCTGCAGGGCCCCAATGAGCAGTTCTTC.

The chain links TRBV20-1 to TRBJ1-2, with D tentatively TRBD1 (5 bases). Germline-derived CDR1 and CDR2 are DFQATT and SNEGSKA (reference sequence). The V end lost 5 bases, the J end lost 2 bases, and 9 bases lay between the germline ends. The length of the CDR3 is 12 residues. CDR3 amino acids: CSAAGTNYGYTF. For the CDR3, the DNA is TGCAGTGCTGCCGGGACGAACTATGGCTACACCTTC.

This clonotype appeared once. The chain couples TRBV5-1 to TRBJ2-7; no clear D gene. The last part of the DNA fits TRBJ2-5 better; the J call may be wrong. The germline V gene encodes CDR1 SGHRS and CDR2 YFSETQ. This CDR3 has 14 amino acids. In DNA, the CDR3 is TGCGCCAGCAGCTTTGATGCTGGGGTTCAGACCCAGTACTTC. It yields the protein CASSFDAGVQTQYF.

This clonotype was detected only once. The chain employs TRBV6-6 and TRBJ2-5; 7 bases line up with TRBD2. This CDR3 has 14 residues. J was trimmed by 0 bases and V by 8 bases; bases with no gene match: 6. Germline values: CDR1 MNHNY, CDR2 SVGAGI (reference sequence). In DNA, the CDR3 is TGTGCCAGCGAAGGACTAGGGAACCAAGAGACCCAGTACTTC. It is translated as CASEGLGNQETQYF.

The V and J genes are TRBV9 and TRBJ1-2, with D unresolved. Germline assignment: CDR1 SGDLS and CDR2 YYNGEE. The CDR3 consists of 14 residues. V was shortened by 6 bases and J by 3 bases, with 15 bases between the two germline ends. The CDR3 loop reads CASNPGGGDYGYTF. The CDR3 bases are TGTGCCAGCAACCCGGGCGGCGGGGACTATGGCTACACCTTC.

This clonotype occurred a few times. CDR3 sequence: CASSSPRGGGYEQFF. In nucleotides, the CDR3 is TGTGCCAGCAGCTCCCCGCGGGGCGGCGGCTATGAGCAGTTCTTC. The V call is TRBV6-2 or TRBV6-3, the J call TRBJ2-1; D perhaps matches TRBD2 (6 bases). In germline, CDR1 is MNHEY, CDR2 SVGEGT. V was pared by 6 bases and J by 8 bases, with 20 bases between. CDR3 length: 15 amino acids.

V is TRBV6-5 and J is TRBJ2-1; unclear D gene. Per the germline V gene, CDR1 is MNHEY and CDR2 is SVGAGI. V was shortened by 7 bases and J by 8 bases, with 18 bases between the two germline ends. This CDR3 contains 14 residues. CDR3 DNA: TGTGCCAGCAACGGCAGACTTCGACCCGATGAGCAGTTCTTC. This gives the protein CASNGRLRPDEQFF.

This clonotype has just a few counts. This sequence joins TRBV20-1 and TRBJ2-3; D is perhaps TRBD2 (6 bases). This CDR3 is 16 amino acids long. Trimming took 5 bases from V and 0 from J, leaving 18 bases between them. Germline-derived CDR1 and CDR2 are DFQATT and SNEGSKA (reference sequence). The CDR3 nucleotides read TGCAGTGCTCCACAACCCGGGGGAACTAGCACAGATACGCAGTATTTT. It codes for CSAPQPGGTSTDTQYF.

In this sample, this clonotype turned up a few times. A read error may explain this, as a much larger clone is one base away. The CDR3 sequence is CASSYEQETQYF. The CDR3 region has the DNA TGTGCCAGCAGTTACGAGCAAGAGACCCAGTACTTC. The chain is built from TRBV6-5 and TRBJ2-5; D is unresolved. Germline V gives CDR1 MNHEY, CDR2 SVGAGI. The CDR3 loop spans 12 amino acids. V lost 2 bases and J 2 bases, leaving 3 bases between the germline ends.